Shown below are 21 T cell receptor beta chains from a single sample sequenced in a study of T cell responses to AZD1222 COVID-19 vaccine. TCRdb's copy holds only in-frame clones and misses some; the assay was immunoSEQ multiplex PCR. The table has 160,000 or so clones, 85% to 90% seen once; the top ten hold roughly 5.5%. Sample: peripheral blood, taken on day 0 of AZD1222 vaccination. These receptors were obtained from an adult in good health.

The chain carries TRBV6-2 or TRBV6-3 and TRBJ2-3, with 8 positions matching TRBD1. Trimming cost V 5 bases and J 3 bases; bases outside gene matches: 10. The germline V gene has CDR1 MNHEY and CDR2 SVGEGT. The CDR3 totals 16 residues. CDR3 region: CASSRFGQGGTDTQYF. The CDR3 DNA reads TGTGCCAGCAGTCGATTCGGACAGGGCGGAACAGATACGCAGTATTTT.

The chain links TRBV5-8 to TRBJ1-5; possibly TRBD1 for D (6 bases). Germline CDR1 SGHTS, CDR2 YDEGEE. The CDR3 has 15 amino acids. Deletions cut 0 bases from V and 1 base from J, with 8 bases between. This chain's CDR3 is CASSLAGDSNQPQHF. In DNA, the CDR3 is TGTGCCAGCAGCTTGGCAGGGGACAGCAATCAGCCCCAGCATTTT.

The chain uses TRBV6-1 and TRBJ1-4, with D maybe TRBD1 (5 bases). The CDR3 totals 14 residues. V was clipped by 2 bases and J by 4 bases, with 8 bases between them. Germline CDR1 is MNHNS and CDR2 is SASEGT. Here the CDR3 DNA reads TGTGCCAGCAGTGAATGGGGGAATAATGAAAAACTGTTTTTT. This codes for CASSEWGNNEKLFF.

The chain recombines TRBV6-1 with TRBJ1-5, with unresolved D. V lost 3 bases to trimming and J lost 2 bases, with 8 bases between them. The CDR3 covers 14 residues. Germline CDR1 and CDR2: MNHNS and SASEGT. The CDR3 spells CASSDAHGNQPQHF. The CDR3 DNA reads as TGTGCCAGCAGTGACGCACACGGCAATCAGCCCCAGCATTTT.

The chain couples TRBV25-1 to TRBJ2-7; unclear D gene. V lost 7 bases and J lost 3, with 13 bases in between. CDR1 is MGHDK, CDR2 SYGVNS, per germline. The CDR3 spans 13 residues. DNA for the CDR3: TGTGCCAGCATGCCCCCTGATGGCTACGAGCAGTACTTC. Protein product: CASMPPDGYEQYF.

The chain combines TRBV6-6 with TRBJ1-4; D gene ambiguous. The CDR3 is 15 amino acids. Germline V lookup: CDR1 MNHNY, CDR2 SVGAGI (reference sequence). Trimming left V 2 bases short and J 3 bases short, with 10 bases between. The CDR3 bases are TGTGCCAGCAGTTACCGTGGAGAATCTAATGAAAAACTGTTTTTT. Protein product: CASSYRGESNEKLFF.

The CDR3 DNA reads as TGTGCCAGCAGCTCCTACTTCTCCTACGAGCAGTACTTC. Translating gives CASSSYFSYEQYF. The chain joins TRBV12-1 to TRBJ2-7; the listed D gene, TRBD2, was not tested against the DNA. TRBV12-1 represents a pseudogene. The CDR3 has 13 amino acids.

The J gene is TRBJ1-2, the V gene TRBV28; D possibly corresponds to TRBD1 (6 bases). Trimming removed 2 bases from V and 6 bases from J, with 13 bases in between. The CDR3 extends over 14 amino acids. CDR1 MDHEN and CDR2 SYDVKM come from the germline V gene. For the CDR3, the DNA is TGTGCCAGCAGTTTAATCTCAGGGGCGCATGGCTACACCTTC. This sequence encodes CASSLISGAHGYTF.

V is TRBV21-1 and J is TRBJ1-1; the table's D gene call, TRBD1, was not cross checked with the DNA. TRBV21-1 is shown as a pseudogene. This CDR3 has 13 amino acids. The chain's CDR3 is CASSKGQGPEAFF. The CDR3 DNA sequence: TGTGCCAGCAGCAAAGGCCAGGGTCCTGAAGCTTTCTTT.

The chain has TRBV2 and TRBJ2-4, with D tentatively TRBD1 or TRBD2 (5 bases each). V lost 6 bases, J lost 0 bases, and 18 bases lay in between. Germline values: CDR1 SNHLY, CDR2 FYNNEI. The CDR3 totals 17 residues. The CDR3 nucleotides read TGTGCCAGCAGCCTGACTATGACAGCAAAAGCCAAAAACATTCAGTACTTC. Protein: CASSLTMTAKAKNIQYF.

This chain links TRBV6-5 with TRBJ2-5; D is perhaps TRBD1 or TRBD2 (7 bases each). V lost 4 bases and J 4 bases, leaving 19 bases between the germline ends. Germline-derived CDR1 and CDR2 are MNHEY and SVGAGI. There are 16 residues in the CDR3. CDR3 residues: CASSLRAGQSRETQYF. CDR3 sequence (DNA): TGTGCCAGCAGTTTACGAGCGGGACAGAGCAGAGAGACCCAGTACTTC.

The genes are TRBV12-3 or TRBV12-4 and TRBJ1-2; possibly TRBD1 for D (5 bases). V dropped 5 bases and J dropped 1 base, with 5 bases sitting between them. The CDR3 length is 12 residues. The CDR3 nucleotides read TGTGCCAGCAGTGACAGTAACTATGGCTACACCTTC. Encoded protein: CASSDSNYGYTF.

The chain carries TRBV7-2 and TRBJ2-3, with 11 bases lining up with TRBD1. V lost 5 bases and J lost 0; bases outside the gene matches: 7. The germline gives CDR1 SGHTA, CDR2 FQGNSA. The CDR3 is made up of 17 amino acids. The CDR3 is CASSAGQGDPSTDTQYF. CDR3 DNA: TGTGCCAGCAGCGCGGGACAGGGGGACCCAAGCACAGATACGCAGTATTTT.

The chain has TRBV28 and TRBJ1-5; perhaps TRBD1 as D (5 bases). The V gene lost 3 bases and the J gene lost 9 bases, with 12 bases spanning the gap. CDR1 MDHEN and CDR2 SYDVKM come from the germline V gene. The CDR3 consists of 13 residues. The DNA of the CDR3 is TGTGCCAGCAGTTTCGGGGCAATGGGGCCCCAGCATTTT. This gives the protein CASSFGAMGPQHF.

The rearrangement joins TRBV6-5 to TRBJ2-4; no reliable D call. This CDR3 spans 14 amino acids. Germline CDR1 and CDR2: MNHEY and SVGAGI. Trimming took 2 bases from V and 1 from J, leaving 6 bases between them. The CDR3 DNA sequence: TGTGCCAGCAGTTACCCCGGGGCCAAAAACATTCAGTACTTC. Encoded protein: CASSYPGAKNIQYF.

J is TRBJ1-5 and V is TRBV28; TRBD1 agrees at 12 bases. The CDR3 has 19 residues. V lost 8 bases, J lost 3 bases, and 17 bases stayed unmatched. Germline CDR1 reads MDHEN; CDR2 reads SYDVKM. The CDR3 loop is CASADVAGTGGNYNQPQHF. CDR3 coding DNA: TGTGCCAGCGCGGATGTCGCCGGGACAGGGGGCAATTACAATCAGCCCCAGCATTTT. The full variable domain, its missing parts supplied by reference TRBV28 and TRBJ1-5, is DVKVTQSSRYLVKRTGEKVFLECVQDMDHENMFWYRQDPGLGLRLIYFSYDVKMKEKGDIPEGYSVSREKKERFSLILESASTNQTSMYLCASADVAGTGGNYNQPQHFGDGTRLSIL.

This chain links TRBV30 with TRBJ1-3; no clear D. Germline V gene data show CDR1 as GTSNPN and CDR2 as SVGIG (reference sequence). The CDR3 sequence is 15 residues long. Between the trimmed V and J ends, which lost 2 bases and 0 bases, there was a span of 11 bases. The CDR3 DNA sequence: TGTGCCTGGAGTCCCGGGTGGATCTCTGGAAACACCATATATTTT. Translating gives CAWSPGWISGNTIYF. The variable domain in full, with the rest retrieved from reference TRBV30 and TRBJ1-3, is SQTIHQWPATLVQPVGSPLSLECTVEGTSNPNLYWYRQAAGRGLQLLFYSVGIGQISSEVPQNLSASRPQDRQFILSSKKLLLSDSGFYLCAWSPGWISGNTIYFGEGSWLTVV.

V usage is TRBV7-2 and J usage is TRBJ1-6; the D gene is possibly TRBD1 (5 bases). The CDR3 totals 15 residues. The V gene's germline CDR1 is SGHTA and CDR2 FQGNSA. V lost 1 base and J 8 bases, leaving 12 bases between the germline ends. The CDR3 sequence is CASSLDGGFHSPLHF. Written as DNA, the CDR3 is TGTGCCAGCAGCTTAGATGGGGGATTTCATTCACCCCTCCACTTT.

This clone came up a few times. The CDR3 loop reads CASSWRQGLNSPLHF. The CDR3 DNA sequence: TGTGCCAGCAGTTGGCGACAGGGACTAAATTCACCCCTCCACTTT. V and J are TRBV6-2 or TRBV6-3 and TRBJ1-6; 7 nucleotides line up with TRBD1. Germline CDR1 MNHEY, CDR2 SVGEGT. Germline trimming cut 4 bases from V and 7 bases from J; bases unmatched to any gene: 7. This CDR3 is built from 15 residues.

In regard to this clone: Relative to the germline gene, one junction end is altered; a read error may explain this. The V gene is TRBV10-3, the J gene TRBJ1-2; D gene unclear. CDR1 is ENHRY, CDR2 SYGVKD, per germline. The CDR3 covers 15 residues. CDR3 amino acids: CAITEGRSMGYGYTF. CDR3 DNA: TGTGCCATCACTGAGGGTCGTAGCATGGGCTATGGCTACACCTTC.

The chain uses TRBV7-9 and TRBJ2-7, with D tentatively TRBD1 or TRBD2 (5 bases each). CDR1 and CDR2 from the germline V gene are SEHNR and FQNEAQ (reference sequence). Trimming stripped 8 bases from V and 1 base from J, with 9 bases between. The CDR3 is 12 amino acids. CDR3 DNA: TGTGCCAGCGGGGACGGGTCCTACGAGCAGTACTTC. This codes for CASGDGSYEQYF.